What follows describes a single TCR beta chain. The target antigen is unknown. The sample belongs to a study of cytomegalovirus exposure and HLA in healthy donors. Overall study findings and caveats: The study assumed roughly uniform donor sequencing depth for presence/absence analyses. Further analysis was carried out later, and it showed several of the most significant clusters appearing linked to common viral pathogens. Data from an earlier analysis indicated that most TCR beta V segments were productive either about 90% or about 30% of the time.

Despite likely unrecorded immune exposures, the donors were nominally healthy at the time of sampling. Primers: 60 Vbeta forward and 13 Jbeta reverse. The protocol was immunoSEQ multiplex PCR, while the TCRdb copy is restricted to in-frame clones and leaves out a portion. The data show 250,000 to 350,000 clones, 70% to 90% seen once. The sequence was obtained from a man aged 35-49 years in good health and CMV-seropositive. Source material: PBMCs.

CDR3 amino acids: CASQVGGGANVLTF. CDR3 nucleotide sequence: TGTGCCAGTCAAGTGGGGGGTGGGGCCAACGTCCTGACTTTC. The rearrangement links TRBV19 to TRBJ2-6, with D possibly TRBD2 on 6 matching bases. The CDR3 is made up of 14 amino acids. The V gene lost 8 bases and the J gene lost 3 bases, with 11 bases spanning the gap. Germline CDR1 is LNHDA and CDR2 is SQIVND (reference sequence). Combining the CDR3 with reference TRBV19 and TRBJ2-6 gives the whole variable domain DGGITQSPKYLFRKEGQNVTLSCEQNLNHDAMYWYRQDPGQGLRLIYYSQIVNDFQKGDIAEGYSVSREKKESFPLTVTSAQKNPTAFYLCASQVGGGANVLTFGAGSRLTVL.